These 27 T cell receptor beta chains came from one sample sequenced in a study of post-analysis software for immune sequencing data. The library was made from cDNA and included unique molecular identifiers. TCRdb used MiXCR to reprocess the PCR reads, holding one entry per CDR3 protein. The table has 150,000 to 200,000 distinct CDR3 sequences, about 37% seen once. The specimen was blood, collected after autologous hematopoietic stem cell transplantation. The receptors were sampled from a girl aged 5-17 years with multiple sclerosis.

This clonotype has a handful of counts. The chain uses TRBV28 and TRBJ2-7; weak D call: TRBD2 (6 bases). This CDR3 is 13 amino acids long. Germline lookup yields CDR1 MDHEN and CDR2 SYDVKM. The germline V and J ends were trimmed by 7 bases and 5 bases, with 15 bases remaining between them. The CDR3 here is CASTWAGGDEQYF. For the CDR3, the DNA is TGTGCCAGCACCTGGGCTGGAGGGGACGAGCAGTACTTC.

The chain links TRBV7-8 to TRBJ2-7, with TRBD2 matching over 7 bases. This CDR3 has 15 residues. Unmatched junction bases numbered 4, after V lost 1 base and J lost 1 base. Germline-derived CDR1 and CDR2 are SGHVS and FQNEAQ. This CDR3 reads CASSLEGSGSYEQYF. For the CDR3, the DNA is TGTGCCAGCAGCTTAGAAGGTAGCGGGTCCTACGAGCAGTACTTC. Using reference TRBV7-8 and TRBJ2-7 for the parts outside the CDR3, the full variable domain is GAGVSQSPRYKVAKRGQDVALRCDPISGHVSLFWYQQALGQGPEFLTYFQNEAQLDKSGLPSDRFFAERPEGSVSTLKIQRTQQEDSAVYLCASSLEGSGSYEQYFGPGTRLTVT.

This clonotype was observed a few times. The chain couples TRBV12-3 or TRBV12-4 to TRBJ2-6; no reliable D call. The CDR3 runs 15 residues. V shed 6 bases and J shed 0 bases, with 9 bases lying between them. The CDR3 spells CASRKRSSGANVLTF. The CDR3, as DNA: TGTGCCAGCAGAAAACGGAGCTCTGGGGCCAACGTCCTGACTTTC.

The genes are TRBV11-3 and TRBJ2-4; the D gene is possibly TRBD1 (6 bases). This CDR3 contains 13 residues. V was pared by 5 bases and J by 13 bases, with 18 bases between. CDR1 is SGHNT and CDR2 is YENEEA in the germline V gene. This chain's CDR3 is CASSHMTGWVQYF. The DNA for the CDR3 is TGTGCCAGCAGCCACATGACAGGCTGGGTGCAGTACTTC.

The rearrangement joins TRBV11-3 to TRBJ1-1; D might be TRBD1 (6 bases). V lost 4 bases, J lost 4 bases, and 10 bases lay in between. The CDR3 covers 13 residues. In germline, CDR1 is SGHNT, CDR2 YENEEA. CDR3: CASSSTGSTEAFF. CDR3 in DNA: TGTGCCAGCAGCTCTACAGGGAGCACTGAAGCTTTCTTT.

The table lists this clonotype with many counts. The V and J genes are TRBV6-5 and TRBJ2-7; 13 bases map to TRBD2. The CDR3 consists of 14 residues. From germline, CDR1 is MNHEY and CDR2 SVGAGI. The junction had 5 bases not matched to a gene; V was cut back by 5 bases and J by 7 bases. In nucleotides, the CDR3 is TGTGCCAGCAGTCCCACTAGCGGGAGGGGTGAGCAGTACTTC. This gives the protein CASSPTSGRGEQYF.

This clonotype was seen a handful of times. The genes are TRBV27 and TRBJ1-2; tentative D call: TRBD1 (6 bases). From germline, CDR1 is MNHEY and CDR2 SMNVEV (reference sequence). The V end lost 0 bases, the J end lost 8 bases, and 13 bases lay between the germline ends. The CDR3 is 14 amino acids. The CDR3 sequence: CASSLSGGSQGYTF. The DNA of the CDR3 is TGTGCCAGCAGTTTATCGGGGGGCAGTCAGGGCTACACCTTC.

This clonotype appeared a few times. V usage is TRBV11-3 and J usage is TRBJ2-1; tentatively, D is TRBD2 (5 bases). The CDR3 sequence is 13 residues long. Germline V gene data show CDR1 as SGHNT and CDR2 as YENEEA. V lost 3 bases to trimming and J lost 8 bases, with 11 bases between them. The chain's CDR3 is CASSFSGVDEQFF. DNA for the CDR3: TGTGCCAGCAGCTTTTCCGGGGTCGATGAGCAGTTCTTC.

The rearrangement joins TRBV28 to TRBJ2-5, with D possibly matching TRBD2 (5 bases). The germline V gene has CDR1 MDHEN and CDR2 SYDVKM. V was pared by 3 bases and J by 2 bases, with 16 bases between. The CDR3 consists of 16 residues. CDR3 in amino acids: CASSFPQAGGQETQYF. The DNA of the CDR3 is TGTGCCAGCAGTTTCCCCCAGGCGGGCGGTCAAGAGACCCAGTACTTC.

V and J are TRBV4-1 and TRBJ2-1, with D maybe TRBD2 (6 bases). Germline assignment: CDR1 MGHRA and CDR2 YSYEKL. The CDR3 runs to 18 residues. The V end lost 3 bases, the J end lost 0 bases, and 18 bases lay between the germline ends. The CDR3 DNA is TGCGCCAGCAGCCAGCAAGATATGATCGGGAGCTCCTACAATGAGCAGTTCTTC. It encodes CASSQQDMIGSSYNEQFF.

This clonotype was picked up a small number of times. The chain's CDR3 is CASSSPGQGLDEQYF. The CDR3 region has the DNA TGTGCCAGCAGTTCCCCGGGACAGGGGTTGGACGAGCAGTACTTC. The gene calls are TRBV28 and TRBJ2-5, with 10 bases that match TRBD1. The J call is doubtful: the DNA matches TRBJ2-7 better. This CDR3 comprises 15 residues. Germline V gene data show CDR1 as MDHEN and CDR2 as SYDVKM.

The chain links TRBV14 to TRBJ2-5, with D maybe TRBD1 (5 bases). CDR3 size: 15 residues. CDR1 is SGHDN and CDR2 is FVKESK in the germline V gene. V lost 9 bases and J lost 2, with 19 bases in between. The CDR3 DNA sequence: TGTGCCAGAACATCAGGGCCAGGGTGGCAAGAGACCCAGTACTTC. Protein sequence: CARTSGPGWQETQYF. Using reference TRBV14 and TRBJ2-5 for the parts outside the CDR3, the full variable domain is EAGVTQFPSHSVIEKGQTVTLRCDPISGHDNLYWYRRVMGKEIKFLLHFVKESKQDESGMPNNRFLAERTGGTYSTLKVQPAELEDSGVYFCARTSGPGWQETQYFGPGTRLLVL.

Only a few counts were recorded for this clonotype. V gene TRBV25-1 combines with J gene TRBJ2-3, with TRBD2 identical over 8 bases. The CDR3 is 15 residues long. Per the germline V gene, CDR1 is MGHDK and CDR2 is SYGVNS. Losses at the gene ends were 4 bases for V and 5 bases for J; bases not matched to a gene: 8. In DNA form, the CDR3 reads TGTGCCAGCAGTGGGGCGGGAGGCAGAAGAGATACGCAGTATTTT. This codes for CASSGAGGRRDTQYF. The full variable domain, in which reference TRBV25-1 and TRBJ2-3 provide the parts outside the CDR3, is EADIYQTPRYLVIGTGKKITLECSQTMGHDKMYWYQQDPGMELHLIHYSYGVNSTEKGDLSSESTVSRIRTEHFPLTLESARPSHTSQYLCASSGAGGRRDTQYFGPGTRLTVL.

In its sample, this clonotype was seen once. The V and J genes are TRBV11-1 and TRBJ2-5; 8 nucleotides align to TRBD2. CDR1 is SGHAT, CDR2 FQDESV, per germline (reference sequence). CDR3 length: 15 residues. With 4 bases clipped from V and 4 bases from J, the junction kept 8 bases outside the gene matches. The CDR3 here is CASSSRGLEGETQYF. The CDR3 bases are TGTGCCAGCAGCTCAAGGGGACTAGAAGGAGAGACCCAGTACTTC.

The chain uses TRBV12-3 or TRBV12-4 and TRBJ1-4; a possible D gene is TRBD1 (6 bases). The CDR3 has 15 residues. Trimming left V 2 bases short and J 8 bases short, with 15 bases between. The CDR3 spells CASSLQGQGLEKLFF. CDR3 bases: TGTGCCAGCAGTTTACAAGGGCAGGGGCTCGAAAAACTGTTTTTT.

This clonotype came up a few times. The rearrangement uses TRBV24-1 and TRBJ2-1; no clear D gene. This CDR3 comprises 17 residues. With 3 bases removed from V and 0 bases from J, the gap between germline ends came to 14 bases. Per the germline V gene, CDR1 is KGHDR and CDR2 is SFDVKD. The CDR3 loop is CATSDPSRRSSYNEQFF. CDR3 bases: TGTGCCACCAGTGATCCCTCTCGACGAAGCTCCTACAATGAGCAGTTCTTC.

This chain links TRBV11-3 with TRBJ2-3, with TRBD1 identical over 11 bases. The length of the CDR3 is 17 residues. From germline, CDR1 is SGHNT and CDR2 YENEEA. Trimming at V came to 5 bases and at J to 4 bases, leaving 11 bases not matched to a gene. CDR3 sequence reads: CASSLTRDRGGPDTQYF. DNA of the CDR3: TGTGCCAGCAGCCTAACGCGGGACAGGGGGGGCCCAGATACGCAGTATTTT. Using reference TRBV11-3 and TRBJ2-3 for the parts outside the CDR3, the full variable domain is EAGVVQSPRYKIIEKKQPVAFWCNPISGHNTLYWYLQNLGQGPELLIRYENEEAVDDSQLPKDRFSAERLKGVDSTLKIQPAELGDSAVYLCASSLTRDRGGPDTQYFGPGTRLTVL.

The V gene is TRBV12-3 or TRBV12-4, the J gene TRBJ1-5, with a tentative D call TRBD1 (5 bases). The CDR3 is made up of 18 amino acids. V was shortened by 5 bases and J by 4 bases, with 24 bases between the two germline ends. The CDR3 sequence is CASSKGAGQVQSNQPQHF. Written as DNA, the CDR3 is TGTGCCAGCAGTAAAGGGGCAGGGCAAGTACAAAGTAATCAGCCCCAGCATTTT.

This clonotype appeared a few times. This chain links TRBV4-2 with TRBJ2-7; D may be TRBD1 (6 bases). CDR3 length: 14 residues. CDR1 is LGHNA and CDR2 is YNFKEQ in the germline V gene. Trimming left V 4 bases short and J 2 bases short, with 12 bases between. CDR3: CASSLVGAAYEQYF. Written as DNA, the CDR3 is TGTGCCAGCAGCCTTGTGGGGGCCGCCTACGAGCAGTACTTC.

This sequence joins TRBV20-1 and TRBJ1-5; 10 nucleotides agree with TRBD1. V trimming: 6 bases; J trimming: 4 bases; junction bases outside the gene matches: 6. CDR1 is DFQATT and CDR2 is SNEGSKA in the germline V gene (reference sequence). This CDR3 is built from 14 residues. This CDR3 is CSAEGTGVNQPQHF. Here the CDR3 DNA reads TGCAGTGCAGAGGGGACAGGGGTTAATCAGCCCCAGCATTTT.

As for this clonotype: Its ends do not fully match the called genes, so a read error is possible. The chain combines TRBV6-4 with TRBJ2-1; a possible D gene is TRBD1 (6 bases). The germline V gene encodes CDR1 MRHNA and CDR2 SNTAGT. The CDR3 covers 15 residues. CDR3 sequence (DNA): TGTGCTAGCAGTGACAGGCTAGCACCCTACAATGAGCAGTTCTTC. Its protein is CASSDRLAPYNEQFF.

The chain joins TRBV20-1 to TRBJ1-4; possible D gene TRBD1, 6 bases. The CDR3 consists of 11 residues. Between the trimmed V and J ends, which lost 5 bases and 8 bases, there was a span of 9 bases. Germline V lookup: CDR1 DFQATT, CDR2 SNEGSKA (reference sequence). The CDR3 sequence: CSAEGVEKLFF. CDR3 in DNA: TGCAGTGCTGAGGGGGTCGAAAAACTGTTTTTT.

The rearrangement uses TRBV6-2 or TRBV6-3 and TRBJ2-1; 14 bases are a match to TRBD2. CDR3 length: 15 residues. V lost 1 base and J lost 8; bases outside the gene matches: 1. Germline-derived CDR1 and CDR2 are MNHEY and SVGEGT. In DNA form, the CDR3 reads TGTGCCAGCAGTTACTTGGGACTAGCGGGAGATGAGCAGTTCTTC. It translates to CASSYLGLAGDEQFF.

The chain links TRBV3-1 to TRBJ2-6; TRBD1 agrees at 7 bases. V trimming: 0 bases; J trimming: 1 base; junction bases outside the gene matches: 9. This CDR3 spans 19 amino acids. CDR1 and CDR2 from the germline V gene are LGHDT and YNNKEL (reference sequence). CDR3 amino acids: CASSQDFHRGKSGANVLTF. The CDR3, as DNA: TGTGCCAGCAGCCAAGACTTTCACAGGGGCAAGTCTGGGGCCAACGTCCTGACTTTC.

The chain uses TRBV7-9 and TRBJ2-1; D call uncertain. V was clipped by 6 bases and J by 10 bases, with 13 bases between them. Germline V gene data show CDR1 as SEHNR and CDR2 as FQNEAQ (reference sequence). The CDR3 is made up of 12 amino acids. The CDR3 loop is CASSSTPSEQFF. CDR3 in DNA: TGTGCCAGCAGTTCAACGCCGTCCGAGCAGTTCTTC.

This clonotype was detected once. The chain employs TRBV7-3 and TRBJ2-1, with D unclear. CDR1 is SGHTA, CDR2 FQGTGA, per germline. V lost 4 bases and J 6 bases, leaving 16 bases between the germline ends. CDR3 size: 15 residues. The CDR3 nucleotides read TGTGCCAGCAGCTCGGTCCCAAGTTCGATCAATGAGCAGTTCTTC. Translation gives CASSSVPSSINEQFF.

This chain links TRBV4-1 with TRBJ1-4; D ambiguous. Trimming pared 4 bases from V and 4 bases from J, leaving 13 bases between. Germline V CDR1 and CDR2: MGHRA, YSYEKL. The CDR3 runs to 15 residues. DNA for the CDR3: TGCGCCAGCAGCCTCCATGGTGGTTATAATGAAAAACTGTTTTTT. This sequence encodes CASSLHGGYNEKLFF.